This is a list of T cell receptor beta chains from one sample in a study of identical twins. TCRdb re-called the 5' RACE reads with MiXCR, one entry per CDR3 protein. This table holds 410,000 or so distinct CDR3 sequences, approximately 18% found once. The material sequenced was naive T cells sorted from blood. These receptors were taken from a man aged 45-65 years in good health. Both conserved end residues are part of each CDR3. D genes are given only for firm matches. Part of the rows lack a size; the others show once, few, many or a class for expanded clones.

d_call	j_call	v_call	clone_size	cdr3_nt	cdr3_aa
-	TRBJ2-3	TRBV30	few	TGTGCCTGGAGTGTATTGGAGGGCCCAGATACGCAGTATTTT	CAWSVLEGPDTQYF
TRBD1	TRBJ2-7	TRBV28	-	TGTGCCAGCAGAGGGACAGGGGGTATCTACGAGCAGTACTTC	CASRGTGGIYEQYF
TRBD1	TRBJ1-5	TRBV28	many	TGTGCCAGCAGCTGGGGACAGGGGAACGGTCAGCCCCAGCATTTT	CASSWGQGNGQPQHF
TRBD2	TRBJ2-1	TRBV5-6	few	TGTGCCAGCAGCACCCGACGGGCGGGGGGCAATGAGCAGTTCTTC	CASSTRRAGGNEQFF
-	TRBJ1-4	TRBV5-1	few	TGCGCCAGCAGCCTAGAGGGGTGGAAAGAAAAACTGTTTTTT	CASSLEGWKEKLFF
-	TRBJ2-1	TRBV29-1	many	TGCAGCGTTGAACTGGGCTACAATGAGCAGTTCTTC	CSVELGYNEQFF
-	TRBJ1-5	TRBV20-1	many	TGCAGTGCTAGGATGGGCTCCAGATTCCGGACTAAGCCCCAGCATTTT	CSARMGSRFRTKPQHF
TRBD1	TRBJ2-3	TRBV11-2	few	TGTGCCAGCAGCTCGACAGGGATCAGCACAGATACGCAGTATTTT	CASSSTGISTDTQYF
-	TRBJ1-1	TRBV11-2	few	TGTGCCAGCAGCAAACAAGGGCGCAGGACGATGGAAGCTTTCTTT	CASSKQGRRTMEAFF
TRBD1	TRBJ2-5	TRBV29-1	many	TGCAGCGTTGACAGGGGGCTGGAGACCCAGTACTTC	CSVDRGLETQYF
-	TRBJ2-2	TRBV4-1	-	TGCGCCAGCAGCCAGGTCAGGGGTGGCACCGGGGAGCTGTTTTTT	CASSQVRGGTGELFF
-	TRBJ2-7	TRBV29-1	few	TGCAGCGTTAGGCTAGTCGAAGACTACGAGCAGTACTTC	CSVRLVEDYEQYF
-	TRBJ2-7	TRBV28	-	TGTGCCAGCACTCTAGCGACCAAAAGCTACGAGCAGTACTTC	CASTLATKSYEQYF
-	TRBJ2-3	TRBV5-1	few	TGCGCCAGCCAACAGGGCTTTCAAGTGGGTGATACGCAGTATTTT	CASQQGFQVGDTQYF
-	TRBJ2-1	TRBV5-1	-	TGCGCCAGCAGCTTGTTGATGGGGGCCCTTAGCTCCTACAATGAGCAGTTCTTC	CASSLLMGALSSYNEQFF
-	TRBJ2-2	TRBV24-1	many	TGTGCCACCAGTGACCCTGGACACCATGAAACCGGGGAGCTGTTTTTT	CATSDPGHHETGELFF
TRBD1	TRBJ2-6	TRBV4-1	few	TGCGCCAGCAGCTCGGGACAGTTAATTTCTGGGGCCAACGTCCTGACTTTC	CASSSGQLISGANVLTF
-	TRBJ2-1	TRBV4-1	-	TGCGCCAGCAGCCACGGGACTCCCGGGGGCAATGAGCAGTTCTTC	CASSHGTPGGNEQFF
-	TRBJ1-1	TRBV10-3	few	TGTGCCATCAGTGAGTCGAATACGGGAAGCAACACTGAAGCTTTCTTT	CAISESNTGSNTEAFF
TRBD1	TRBJ2-1	TRBV5-6	-	TGTGCCAGCAGCTTGGTGAGATACCGGGACAGTAAGTTCTTC	CASSLVRYRDSKFF
TRBD1	TRBJ2-1	TRBV19	few	TGTGCCAGTAGCCTGACAGGGATTCTTCTTAATGAGCAGTTCTTC	CASSLTGILLNEQFF
TRBD2	TRBJ2-7	TRBV6-5	many	TGTGCCAGCAGCCACGGGGGGGGCGAGCAGTACTTC	CASSHGGGEQYF
-	TRBJ1-4	TRBV4-1	few	TGCGCCAGCAGCCAAGTTTTCCGGGGAAGGGCTAATGAAAAACTGTTTTTT	CASSQVFRGRANEKLFF
-	TRBJ1-5	TRBV5-6	many	TGTGCCAGCAGCTTCTGGAGTACCCATAGCAATCAGCCCCAGCATTTT	CASSFWSTHSNQPQHF
TRBD2	TRBJ2-1	TRBV11-2	few	TGTGCCAGCAGCTTAGATTCTAGCGGGGGGGTTAGCTCCTACAATGAGCAGTTCTTC	CASSLDSSGGVSSYNEQFF
TRBD1	TRBJ1-1	TRBV6-6	many	TGTGCCAGCTGGGGACAGGGTAGCACTGAAGCTTTCTTT	CASWGQGSTEAFF
-	TRBJ2-7	TRBV5-1	few	TGCGCCAGCAGCTTGGCCGTGGGGAACGAGCAGTACTTC	CASSLAVGNEQYF
TRBD1	TRBJ2-1	TRBV4-1	-	TGCGCCAGCAGCCAAGAGCCGGGACAGGGCTACAATGAGCAGTTCTTC	CASSQEPGQGYNEQFF
TRBD2	TRBJ2-5	TRBV5-1	-	TGCGCCAGCAGCTCTAGCGGGACTAGCCAAGAGACCCAGTACTTC	CASSSSGTSQETQYF
-	TRBJ2-1	TRBV2	many	TGTGCCAGCAGTGAGGTGGACAATGAGCAGTTCTTC	CASSEVDNEQFF
-	TRBJ2-5	TRBV5-1	-	TGCGCCAGCAGCTGGGGTCAGGGTATAGAGACCCAGTACTTC	CASSWGQGIETQYF
-	TRBJ2-3	TRBV14	-	TGTGCCAGCAGCCAATACGTGTCTAGCACAGATACGCAGTATTTT	CASSQYVSSTDTQYF
TRBD1	TRBJ1-1	TRBV7-3	-	TGTGCCAGCAGCCCAACAGGGGTGGAAGACACTGAAGCTTTCTTT	CASSPTGVEDTEAFF
-	TRBJ2-2	TRBV20-1	few	TGCAGTGCTAGGCGGGCGGCCGGGGAGCTGTTTTTT	CSARRAAGELFF
-	TRBJ1-6	TRBV6-5	-	TGTGCCAGCAGTTACTCCGGGCGCTTAAATTCACCCCTCCACTTT	CASSYSGRLNSPLHF
-	TRBJ2-2	TRBV7-9	-	TGTGCCAGCAGCTTCTCCGGGACACCGAACACCGGGGAGCTGTTTTTT	CASSFSGTPNTGELFF
TRBD2	TRBJ2-7	TRBV3-1	-	TGTGCCAGCAGCCAAGATACCTGGACTAGCGGTTTCTACGAGCAGTACTTC	CASSQDTWTSGFYEQYF
-	TRBJ2-5	TRBV5-1	-	TGCGCCAGCAGCTCGACGGTGGGAGGAGAGACCCAGTACTTC	CASSSTVGGETQYF
-	TRBJ1-1	TRBV6-2/TRBV6-3	many	TGTGCCAGCAGTTACGGTCGACGCATGAACACTGAAGCTTTCTTT	CASSYGRRMNTEAFF
-	TRBJ1-1	TRBV5-1	-	TGCGCCAGCAGCTTTGGCAGTTCGGAAGCTTTCTTT	CASSFGSSEAFF
TRBD1	TRBJ2-2	TRBV20-1	many	TGCAGTGCTAGAGACGGGACAGGTCTCGGGGAGCTGTTTTTT	CSARDGTGLGELFF
-	TRBJ2-3	TRBV5-6	-	TGTGCCAGCAGCTTGGAAGTGGGGAGAGGGCAGTATTTT	CASSLEVGRGQYF
-	TRBJ1-2	TRBV29-1	-	TGCAGCGTTGAAGTGTGGGCCAGTGGCTACACCTTC	CSVEVWASGYTF
TRBD1	TRBJ2-1	TRBV10-3	few	TGTGCCATCAGTGATCCGACAGGGAAGCAGTTCTTC	CAISDPTGKQFF
-	TRBJ2-7	TRBV12-3/TRBV12-4	many	TGTGCCAGCAGTCACTCCCTGGGCAGCTCCTACGAGCAGTACTTC	CASSHSLGSSYEQYF
TRBD2	TRBJ2-7	TRBV7-2	-	TGTGCCAGCAGCCAAGCGGGACTAGCGGGATACTACTACGAGCAGTACTTC	CASSQAGLAGYYYEQYF
TRBD2	TRBJ2-2	TRBV4-3	many	TGCGCCAGCAGCCATACCGGGACTAGCGGGGGGCTCGGGGAGCTGTTTTTT	CASSHTGTSGGLGELFF
TRBD1	TRBJ1-1	TRBV5-1	-	TGCGCCAGCAGCGTGGTTGGGACAGGCTCAAACACTGAAGCTTTCTTT	CASSVVGTGSNTEAFF
-	TRBJ1-1	TRBV7-8	-	TGTGCCAGCAGCTCCGGACAGCAAAACACTGAAGCTTTCTTT	CASSSGQQNTEAFF
-	TRBJ2-5	TRBV7-9	-	TGTGCCAGCAGCCCAGAAGCGGTGACCCAGTACTTC	CASSPEAVTQYF
-	TRBJ1-2	TRBV9	many	TGTGCCAGCAGCGTAGATCTGGGGGCCGAAGGGAATTATGGCTACACCTTC	CASSVDLGAEGNYGYTF
-	TRBJ2-1	TRBV6-5	few	TGTGCCAGCAGTTACGACAACTACAATGAGCAGTTCTTC	CASSYDNYNEQFF
-	TRBJ2-5	TRBV20-1	few	TGCAGTGCTAGAGGACTGGGGTACCAAGAGACCCAGTACTTC	CSARGLGYQETQYF
TRBD1	TRBJ2-1	TRBV28	many	TGTGCCAGCAGTGCCCCAGGACAGGGTCGGTTCTTC	CASSAPGQGRFF
-	TRBJ2-5	TRBV29-1	-	TGCAGCGCTGACCCTCTCGGGATATCCGGGGAGGCCCAGTACTTC	CSADPLGISGEAQYF
-	TRBJ2-2	TRBV6-5	-	TGTGCCAGCAGTTTTAAACAGGGCCTCACCGGGGAGCTGTTTTTT	CASSFKQGLTGELFF
-	TRBJ1-5	TRBV29-1	many	TGCAGCGTTTCTCAAGACAGGTCCCAGGGTCAGCCCCAGCATTTT	CSVSQDRSQGQPQHF
-	TRBJ2-5	TRBV29-1	-	TGCAGCGTTGTCAGGGGCGCGGAAGAGACCCAGTACTTC	CSVVRGAEETQYF
TRBD2	TRBJ2-1	TRBV5-1	many	TGCGCCAGCAGCCCGGGACTAGCGGGGGGGCTTTCTGGCAATGAGCAGTTCTTC	CASSPGLAGGLSGNEQFF
TRBD1	TRBJ2-6	TRBV10-3	few	TGTGCCATCAGGCCGGGACAGGGAGTCTCTGGGGCCAACGTCCTGACTTTC	CAIRPGQGVSGANVLTF